This TCR beta chain was identified in a study of blood T cell repertoires in COVID-19. About the study: T cells, B-cell-depleted T cells, or PBMCs supplied cDNA or gDNA.

Libraries were prepared by immunoSEQ multiplex PCR; TCRdb keeps only in-frame clonotypes and omits some of them. This sample has 150,000 to 200,000 clones, with 88% found just once. This CDR3 comprises 13 residues. Germline CDR1 and CDR2: MDHEN and SYDVKM. The J segment lost 6 bases and the V segment lost 7 bases, leaving 8 bases of the junction unmatched. Sequenced material: peripheral blood. The rearrangement joins TRBV28 to TRBJ2-5; 7 bases align to TRBD1. The TCR comes from a human donor in a cohort sampled during active COVID-19. The CDR3 nucleotides are TGTGCCAGCACCCCAGAGGGGGCCCAGACCCAGTACTTC. It is translated as CASTPEGAQTQYF.